The 2 T cell receptor beta chains below all came from one sample that was sequenced in a study of shared clonotypes between healthy human individuals. Here immunoSEQ multiplex PCR was the method, and the copy in TCRdb shows in-frame clones only, minus some. Of hundreds of thousands of clones in the sample, under 80% were seen once. The sequenced sample was memory CD4+ T cells sorted from blood. Subset meaning: CD45RA-negative fraction. The receptors come from a young woman in good health.

This clone was seen a few times. The J gene is TRBJ1-5, the V gene TRBV28, with a possible D match to TRBD1 (6 bases). Trimming removed 5 bases from V and 6 bases from J, with 11 bases in between. CDR1 MDHEN and CDR2 SYDVKM come from the germline V gene. CDR3 length: 13 residues. DNA for the CDR3: TGTGCCAGCAGTGACAGGTCCGGTCAGCCCCAGCATTTT. It is translated as CASSDRSGQPQHF.

The V and J genes are TRBV11-2 and TRBJ2-7; possibly TRBD2 for D (5 bases). CDR3 size: 16 residues. The V end was cut by 0 bases, the J end by 2 bases, with 14 bases between. Germline V gene sequence: CDR1 SGHAT, CDR2 FQNNGV. As DNA, the CDR3 is TGTGCCAGCAGCTTAGATCCGTTAGCGCCTACCTACGAGCAGTACTTC. It translates to CASSLDPLAPTYEQYF. Complete variable domain (other parts from reference TRBV11-2 and TRBJ2-7): EAGVAQSPRYKIIEKRQSVAFWCNPISGHATLYWYQQILGQGPKLLIQFQNNGVVDDSQLPKDRFSAERLKGVDSTLKIQPAKLEDSAVYLCASSLDPLAPTYEQYFGPGTRLTVT.